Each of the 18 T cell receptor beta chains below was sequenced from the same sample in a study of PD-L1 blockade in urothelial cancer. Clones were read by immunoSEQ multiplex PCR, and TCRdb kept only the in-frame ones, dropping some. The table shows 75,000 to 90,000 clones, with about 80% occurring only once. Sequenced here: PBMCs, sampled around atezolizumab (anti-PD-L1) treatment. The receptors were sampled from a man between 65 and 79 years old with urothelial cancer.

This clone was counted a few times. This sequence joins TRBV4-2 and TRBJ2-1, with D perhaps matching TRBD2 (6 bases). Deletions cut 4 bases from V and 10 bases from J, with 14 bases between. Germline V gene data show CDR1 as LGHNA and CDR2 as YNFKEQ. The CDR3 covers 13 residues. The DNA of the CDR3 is TGTGCCAGCAGCCCCGGGACTGCCCGGGAGCAGTTCTTC. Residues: CASSPGTAREQFF.

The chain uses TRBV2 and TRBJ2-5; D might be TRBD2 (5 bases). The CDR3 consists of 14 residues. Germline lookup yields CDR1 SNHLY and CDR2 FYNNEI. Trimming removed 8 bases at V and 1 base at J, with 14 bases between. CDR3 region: CASRPRAVQETQYF. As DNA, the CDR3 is TGTGCCAGCCGGCCCAGAGCGGTCCAAGAGACCCAGTACTTC.

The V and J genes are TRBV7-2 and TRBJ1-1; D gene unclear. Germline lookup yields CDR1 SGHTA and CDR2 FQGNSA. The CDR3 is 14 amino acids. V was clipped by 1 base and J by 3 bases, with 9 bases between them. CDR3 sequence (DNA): TGTGCCAGCAGCTTAGAGGCGGGAGACACTGAAGCTTTCTTT. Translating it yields CASSLEAGDTEAFF.

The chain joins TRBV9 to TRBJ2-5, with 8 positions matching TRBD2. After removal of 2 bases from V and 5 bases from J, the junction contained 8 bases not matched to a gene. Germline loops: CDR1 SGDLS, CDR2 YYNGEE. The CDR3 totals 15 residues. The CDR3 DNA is TGTGCCAGCAGCGTTTCGGGGGGGTTGGGGGAGACCCAGTACTTC. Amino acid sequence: CASSVSGGLGETQYF.

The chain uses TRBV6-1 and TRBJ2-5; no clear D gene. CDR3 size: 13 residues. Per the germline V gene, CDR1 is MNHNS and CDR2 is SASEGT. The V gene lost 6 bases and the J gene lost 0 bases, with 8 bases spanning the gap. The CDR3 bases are TGTGCCAGCAGCCTCTCAGACCAAGAGACCCAGTACTTC. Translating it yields CASSLSDQETQYF.

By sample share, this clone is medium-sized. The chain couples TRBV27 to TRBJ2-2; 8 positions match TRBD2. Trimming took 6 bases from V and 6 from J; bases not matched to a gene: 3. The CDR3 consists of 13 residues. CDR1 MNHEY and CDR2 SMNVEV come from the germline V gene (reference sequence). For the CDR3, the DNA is TGTGCCAGCAGCCTCGGGGGGGCCGGGGAGCTGTTTTTT. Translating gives CASSLGGAGELFF.

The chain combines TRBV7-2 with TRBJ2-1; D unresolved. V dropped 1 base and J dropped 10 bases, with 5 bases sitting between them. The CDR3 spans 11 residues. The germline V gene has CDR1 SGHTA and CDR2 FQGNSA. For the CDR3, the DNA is TGTGCCAGCAGCTTAGTAGAGGAGCAGTTCTTC. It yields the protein CASSLVEEQFF.

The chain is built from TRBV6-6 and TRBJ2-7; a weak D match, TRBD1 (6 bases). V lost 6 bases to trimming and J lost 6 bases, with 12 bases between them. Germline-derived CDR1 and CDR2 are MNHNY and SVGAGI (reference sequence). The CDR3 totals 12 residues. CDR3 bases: TGTGCCAGCAGCCCACTAGGGGGCGAGCAGTACTTC. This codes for CASSPLGGEQYF.

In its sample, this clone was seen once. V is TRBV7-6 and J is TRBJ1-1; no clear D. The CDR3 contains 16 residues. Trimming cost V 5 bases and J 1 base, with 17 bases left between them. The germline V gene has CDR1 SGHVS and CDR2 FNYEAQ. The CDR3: CASSPLPLVGNTEAFF. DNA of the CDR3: TGTGCCAGCAGCCCCCTCCCTTTAGTCGGGAACACTGAAGCTTTCTTT.

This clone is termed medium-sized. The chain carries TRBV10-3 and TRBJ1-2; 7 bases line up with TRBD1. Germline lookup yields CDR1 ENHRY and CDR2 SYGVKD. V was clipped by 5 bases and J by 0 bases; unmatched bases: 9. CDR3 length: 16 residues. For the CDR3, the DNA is TGTGCCATCAGTTCTCTGGGACAGCTAGCTAACTATGGCTACACCTTC. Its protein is CAISSLGQLANYGYTF.

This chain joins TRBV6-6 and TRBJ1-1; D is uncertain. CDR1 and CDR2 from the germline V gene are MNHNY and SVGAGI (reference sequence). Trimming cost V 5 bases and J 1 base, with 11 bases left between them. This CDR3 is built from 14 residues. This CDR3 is CASSKGGGNTEAFF. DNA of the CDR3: TGTGCCAGCAGTAAGGGTGGAGGGAACACTGAAGCTTTCTTT.

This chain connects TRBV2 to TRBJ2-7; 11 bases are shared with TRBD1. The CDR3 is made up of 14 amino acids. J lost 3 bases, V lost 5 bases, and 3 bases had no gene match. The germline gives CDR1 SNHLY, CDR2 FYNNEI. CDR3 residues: CASSPGTGGYEQYF. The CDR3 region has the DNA TGTGCCAGCAGTCCCGGGACAGGGGGCTACGAGCAGTACTTC.

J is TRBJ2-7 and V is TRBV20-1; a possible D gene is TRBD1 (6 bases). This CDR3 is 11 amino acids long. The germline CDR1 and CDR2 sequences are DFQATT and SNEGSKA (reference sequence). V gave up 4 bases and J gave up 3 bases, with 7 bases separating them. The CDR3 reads CSAIQGYEQYF. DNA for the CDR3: TGCAGTGCTATACAGGGCTACGAGCAGTACTTC.

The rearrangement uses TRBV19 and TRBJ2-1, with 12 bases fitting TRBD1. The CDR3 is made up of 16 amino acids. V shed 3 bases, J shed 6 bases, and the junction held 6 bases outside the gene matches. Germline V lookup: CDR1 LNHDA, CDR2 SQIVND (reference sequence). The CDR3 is CASSIRGQGAFNEQFF. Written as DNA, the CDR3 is TGTGCCAGTAGTATTCGGGGACAGGGGGCCTTCAATGAGCAGTTCTTC. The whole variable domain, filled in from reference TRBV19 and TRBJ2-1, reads DGGITQSPKYLFRKEGQNVTLSCEQNLNHDAMYWYRQDPGQGLRLIYYSQIVNDFQKGDIAEGYSVSREKKESFPLTVTSAQKNPTAFYLCASSIRGQGAFNEQFFGPGTRLTVL.

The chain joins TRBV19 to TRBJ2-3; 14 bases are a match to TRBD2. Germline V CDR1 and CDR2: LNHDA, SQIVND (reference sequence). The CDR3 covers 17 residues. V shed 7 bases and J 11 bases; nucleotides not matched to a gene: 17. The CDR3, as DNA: TGTGCCAGTAACCCCGAGGGGGGACTAGCGGGAGTGGGTGAGCAGTATTTT. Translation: CASNPEGGLAGVGEQYF.

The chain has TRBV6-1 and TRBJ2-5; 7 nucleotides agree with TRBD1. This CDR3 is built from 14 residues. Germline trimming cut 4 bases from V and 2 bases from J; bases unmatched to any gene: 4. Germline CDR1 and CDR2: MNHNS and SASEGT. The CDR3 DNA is TGTGCCAGCAGTGTCGGGACAGCACAAGAGACCCAGTACTTC. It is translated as CASSVGTAQETQYF.

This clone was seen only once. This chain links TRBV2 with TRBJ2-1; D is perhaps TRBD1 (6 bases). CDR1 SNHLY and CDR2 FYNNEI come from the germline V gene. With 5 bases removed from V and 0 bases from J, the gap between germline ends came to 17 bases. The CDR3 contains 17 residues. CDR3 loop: CASSYIRGWGSYNEQFF. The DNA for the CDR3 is TGTGCCAGCAGTTACATCAGGGGTTGGGGCTCCTACAATGAGCAGTTCTTC.

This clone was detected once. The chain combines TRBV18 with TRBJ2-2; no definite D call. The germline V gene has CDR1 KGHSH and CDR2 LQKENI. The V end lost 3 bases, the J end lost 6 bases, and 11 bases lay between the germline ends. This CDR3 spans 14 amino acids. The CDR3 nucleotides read TGTGCCAGCTCACCGGCAGACTCCTCCGGGGAGCTGTTTTTT. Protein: CASSPADSSGELFF.